The next 26 T cell receptor beta chains were all read from a single sample in a study of T cell repertoires in aging, cancer and after chemotherapy. TCR beta rearrangements were amplified from peripheral blood genomic DNA. Rearranged V-D-J TRB sequences were amplified with a mixed TRB-A/B primer pool. TCRdb ran MiXCR on the multiplex PCR reads and lists one entry per CDR3 protein. The data hold 11,000 or so distinct CDR3 sequences, with 20% to 30% observed a single time. The material sequenced was blood. The source of these receptors is a human donor in good health.

This clonotype is medium-sized in the sample. J is TRBJ2-5 and V is TRBV12-3 or TRBV12-4, with D possibly TRBD1 on 5 matching bases. The CDR3 runs to 15 residues. V was cut by 3 bases and J by 2 bases, with 13 bases left in between. The CDR3 sequence is CASSLYRLVQETQYF. CDR3 DNA: TGTGCCAGCAGTTTGTACAGGCTAGTTCAAGAGACCCAGTACTTC.

This rearrangement joins TRBV5-4 to TRBJ2-5; no firm D call. Germline loops: CDR1 SGHNT, CDR2 YYREEE (reference sequence). CDR3 size: 12 residues. V was cut by 0 bases and J by 5 bases, with 5 bases left in between. The CDR3 DNA follows: TGTGCCAGCAGCTTGGGATCGGAGACCCAGTACTTC. Translation gives CASSLGSETQYF. Variable domain in full (rest from reference TRBV5-4 and TRBJ2-5): ETGVTQSPTHLIKTRGQQVTLRCSSQSGHNTVSWYQQALGQGPQFIFQYYREEENGRGNFPPRFSGLQFPNYSSELNVNALELDDSALYLCASSLGSETQYFGPGTRLLVL.

In this sample, this clonotype turned up a few times. This chain connects TRBV13 to TRBJ2-7, with D uncertain. The CDR3 loop spans 13 amino acids. Trimming took 3 bases from V and 1 from J, leaving 7 bases between them. Germline V gene lookup returns CDR1 PRHDT and CDR2 FYEKMQ (reference sequence). CDR3 sequence: CASSFRISYEQYF. The CDR3 DNA sequence: TGTGCCAGCAGCTTCCGTATTTCCTACGAGCAGTACTTC.

The chain carries TRBV12-5 and TRBJ1-2; D is perhaps TRBD1 (5 bases). The germline V gene has CDR1 LGHNT and CDR2 FRNRAP. The CDR3 is 15 amino acids. V lost 0 bases, J lost 6 bases, and 14 bases lay in between. CDR3 region: CASGLVLGQGHGYTF. The CDR3 bases are TGTGCTAGTGGTTTGGTACTGGGGCAGGGCCATGGCTACACCTTC. The full variable domain, its missing parts supplied by reference TRBV12-5 and TRBJ1-2, is DARVTQTPRHKVTEMGQEVTMRCQPILGHNTVFWYRQTMMQGLELLAYFRNRAPLDDSGMPKDRFSAEMPDATLATLKIQPSEPRDSAVYFCASGLVLGQGHGYTFGSGTRLTVV.

As regards this clonotype: A much bigger clone sits one base away, suggesting this may be a read error. The chain has TRBV6-1 and TRBJ1-3; D is uncertain. The CDR3 has 11 amino acids. Looked up from germline, CDR1 is MNHNS and CDR2 is SASEGT. The V end was cut by 4 bases, the J end by 4 bases, with 2 bases between. This chain's CDR3 is CASSVGNTIYF. In DNA, the CDR3 is TGTGCCAGCAGTGTCGGAAACACCATATATTTT.

The genes are TRBV21-1 and TRBJ2-7; the tabulated D call, TRBD1, remains unverified against the DNA. TRBV21-1 is shown as a pseudogene. The CDR3 covers 15 residues. CDR3 coding DNA: TGTGCCAGCACCGCCCGGGGCGGAGACTCCTACGAGCAGTACTTC. Translating gives CASTARGGDSYEQYF.

Here the CDR3 DNA reads TGTGCCAGCAGCCACCGTACTCCGGGACAGGGTGGTGCAGATACGCAGTATTTT. Translation: CASSHRTPGQGGADTQYF. This chain connects TRBV14 to TRBJ2-3, with 9 bases fitting TRBD1. Germline CDR1 SGHDN, CDR2 FVKESK. Germline trimming cut 3 bases from V and 4 bases from J; bases unmatched to any gene: 14. This CDR3 is built from 18 residues. The complete variable domain, with remaining parts taken from reference TRBV14 and TRBJ2-3, reads EAGVTQFPSHSVIEKGQTVTLRCDPISGHDNLYWYRRVMGKEIKFLLHFVKESKQDESGMPNNRFLAERTGGTYSTLKVQPAELEDSGVYFCASSHRTPGQGGADTQYFGPGTRLTVL.

This clonotype is categorized as medium-sized. The genes are TRBV12-3 or TRBV12-4 and TRBJ1-1; the D is unclear. The CDR3 runs 14 residues. The germline V and J ends were trimmed by 9 bases and 2 bases, with 16 bases remaining between them. This CDR3 reads CASRDTSLNTEAFF. The CDR3 DNA is TGTGCCAGTCGCGACACCTCCCTCAACACTGAAGCTTTCTTT.

The V gene is TRBV18, the J gene TRBJ1-1; a possible D gene is TRBD1 (5 bases). Germline loops: CDR1 KGHSH, CDR2 LQKENI. This CDR3 has 14 amino acids. V lost 3 bases and J 2 bases, leaving 10 bases between the germline ends. Here the CDR3 reads CASSPWGGNTEAFF. The CDR3 DNA reads TGTGCCAGCTCACCCTGGGGGGGAAACACTGAAGCTTTCTTT.

This clonotype has just a few counts. The gene calls are TRBV5-4 and TRBJ1-6; 7 nucleotides line up with TRBD1. With 0 bases clipped from V and 6 bases from J, the junction kept 6 bases outside the gene matches. The germline gives CDR1 SGHNT, CDR2 YYREEE (reference sequence). This CDR3 has 16 amino acids. The CDR3: CASSLAGTALNSPLHF. The CDR3 region has the DNA TGTGCCAGCAGCTTGGCTGGGACAGCCCTTAATTCACCCCTCCACTTT.

By share, this clonotype ranks as medium-sized (0.01 to 0.1%). The chain has TRBV19 and TRBJ1-2; tentative D call: TRBD1 (5 bases). The CDR3 runs 16 residues. V was clipped by 4 bases and J by 6 bases, with 21 bases between them. Germline CDR1 reads LNHDA; CDR2 reads SQIVND (reference sequence). The CDR3 DNA reads as TGTGCCAGTAGTACAGGAGCATGGACGGACATGGATGGCTACACCTTC. Translation gives CASSTGAWTDMDGYTF.

This clonotype is labeled medium-sized. This chain connects TRBV29-1 to TRBJ2-1; D unresolved. In germline, CDR1 is SQVTM, CDR2 ANQGSEA. The V and J ends lost 4 bases and 4 bases respectively, with 17 bases between them. CDR3 size: 15 residues. CDR3 loop: CSVGVPSVGYNEQFF. In nucleotides, the CDR3 is TGCAGCGTTGGCGTCCCCTCCGTTGGTTACAATGAGCAGTTCTTC.

This clonotype was counted a few times. The V call is TRBV6-2 or TRBV6-3, the J call TRBJ2-3; TRBD2 matches at 11 bases. CDR3 size: 13 residues. Germline CDR1 is MNHEY and CDR2 is SVGEGT. J was trimmed by 1 base and V by 11 bases; bases with no gene match: 2. CDR3: CAGGLAGTDTQYF. CDR3 DNA sequence: TGTGCCGGGGGACTAGCGGGCACAGATACGCAGTATTTT.

Within the sample, this clonotype is medium-sized (0.01 to 0.1%). For the CDR3, the DNA is TGTGCCAGCAGCTTGGCGGGGGGCCAATCCTACGAGCAGTACTTC. Its protein is CASSLAGGQSYEQYF. The chain links TRBV7-6 to TRBJ2-7; 8 bases map to TRBD2. The junction had 5 bases not matched to a gene; V was cut back by 3 bases and J by 1 base. The germline CDR1 and CDR2 sequences are SGHVS and FNYEAQ. The CDR3 is 15 amino acids.

In regard to this clonotype: This may arise from a read error, as a much more abundant clone is one base away. The chain uses TRBV6-1 and TRBJ1-2; D gene unclear. This CDR3 is 14 amino acids long. Trimming stripped 0 bases from V and 3 bases from J, with 8 bases between. Germline V gene lookup returns CDR1 MNHNS and CDR2 SASEGT. The CDR3 loop reads CASSEAWTHYGYTF. CDR3 DNA sequence: TGTGCCAGCAGTGAAGCGTGGACCCACTATGGCTACACCTTC.

In its sample, this clonotype was seen a few times. The chain is built from TRBV7-9 and TRBJ2-1, with TRBD2 as a possible D gene (5 bases). V lost 3 bases and J 8 bases, leaving 8 bases between the germline ends. The CDR3 covers 12 residues. The germline CDR1 and CDR2 sequences are SEHNR and FQNEAQ (reference sequence). As DNA, the CDR3 is TGTGCCAGCAGCTTGTTGGGAGATGAGCAGTTCTTC. Its protein product is CASSLLGDEQFF.

The chain combines TRBV7-9 with TRBJ1-2; 7 bases align to TRBD1. The V segment lost 0 bases and the J segment 5 bases; nucleotides outside the gene matches: 6. Germline V gene data show CDR1 as SEHNR and CDR2 as FQNEAQ (reference sequence). The CDR3 is 15 amino acids. The CDR3 sequence: CASSLARGTAYGYTF. The CDR3 nucleotides read TGTGCCAGCAGCTTAGCGCGCGGGACAGCTTATGGCTACACCTTC.

This clonotype was counted a few times. The chain employs TRBV10-3 and TRBJ1-2; TRBD1 agrees at 8 bases. The CDR3 has 14 residues. Germline V CDR1 and CDR2: ENHRY, SYGVKD. J gave up 5 bases and V 0 bases, and 2 bases lay outside the gene matches. CDR3 residues: CAISESRQGYGYTF. The CDR3 coding sequence is TGTGCCATCAGTGAGTCGAGACAGGGGTATGGCTACACCTTC.

The chain employs TRBV20-1 and TRBJ2-1; 7 nucleotides align to TRBD1. This CDR3 is 14 amino acids long. Germline V CDR1 and CDR2: DFQATT, SNEGSKA (reference sequence). Germline trimming cut 3 bases from V and 10 bases from J; bases unmatched to any gene: 12. This chain's CDR3 is CSASPLRQGWEQFF. The DNA of the CDR3 is TGCAGTGCTAGCCCCCTCAGACAGGGATGGGAGCAGTTCTTC.

This clonotype was seen a handful of times. The chain has TRBV20-1 and TRBJ2-1; D might be TRBD2 (5 bases). The CDR3 covers 13 residues. V lost 0 bases and J 9 bases, leaving 12 bases between the germline ends. CDR1 is DFQATT and CDR2 is SNEGSKA in the germline V gene (reference sequence). The CDR3 loop reads CSARDYGAGEQFF. CDR3 coding DNA: TGCAGTGCTAGAGATTATGGCGCGGGTGAGCAGTTCTTC.

This chain connects TRBV6-2 or TRBV6-3 to TRBJ1-5; a weak D match, TRBD1 (5 bases). Looked up from germline, CDR1 is MNHEY and CDR2 is SVGEGT. The CDR3 loop spans 15 amino acids. Trimming left V 6 bases short and J 6 bases short, with 18 bases between. CDR3 loop: CASRLGPEERQPQHF. CDR3 nucleotide sequence: TGTGCCAGCAGACTGGGACCAGAGGAGCGTCAGCCCCAGCATTTT.

The V call is TRBV5-1, the J call TRBJ2-3; no firm D call. Trimming took off 3 bases at V and 0 bases at J, with 8 bases between the two ends. Germline loops: CDR1 SGHRS, CDR2 YFSETQ. The CDR3 length is 14 residues. CDR3 amino acids: CASSYSASTDTQYF. DNA for the CDR3: TGCGCCAGCAGCTACTCAGCTAGCACAGATACGCAGTATTTT.

The chain recombines TRBV28 with TRBJ1-2; TRBD1 matches at 8 bases. Germline loops: CDR1 MDHEN, CDR2 SYDVKM. The CDR3 runs 12 residues. The V segment lost 5 bases and the J segment 5 bases; nucleotides outside the gene matches: 1. The CDR3 sequence: CASSRQGYGYTF. The CDR3 DNA reads TGTGCCAGCAGTCGACAGGGGTATGGCTACACCTTC.

V and J are TRBV14 and TRBJ1-2; weak D call: TRBD1 (6 bases). V lost 5 bases and J 5 bases, leaving 12 bases between the germline ends. CDR1 is SGHDN and CDR2 is FVKESK in the germline V gene. This CDR3 has 13 residues. This CDR3 is CASSTGFKYGYTF. DNA of the CDR3: TGTGCCAGCAGCACAGGGTTTAAGTATGGCTACACCTTC.

This clonotype appeared a few times. One end of the junction does not line up with germline, which may come from a read error. The CDR3 DNA is TGCGCCAGCAGCCAAGAAGCGGCAGGTACGAACACTGAAGCTTTCTTT. This encodes CASSQEAAGTNTEAFF. The chain combines TRBV7-9 with TRBJ1-1, with D hard to call. The CDR3 has 16 residues. Germline V gene data show CDR1 as SEHNR and CDR2 as FQNEAQ (reference sequence).

By its share, this clonotype is medium-sized. The gene calls are TRBV15 and TRBJ2-7; tentatively, D is TRBD1 (6 bases). The CDR3 spans 14 residues. The V gene lost 0 bases and the J gene lost 7 bases, with 13 bases spanning the gap. Germline V CDR1 and CDR2: LNHNV, YYDKDF (reference sequence). CDR3 protein: CATSRDPQGIEQYF. In DNA form, the CDR3 reads TGTGCCACCAGCAGAGATCCACAGGGCATTGAGCAGTACTTC.